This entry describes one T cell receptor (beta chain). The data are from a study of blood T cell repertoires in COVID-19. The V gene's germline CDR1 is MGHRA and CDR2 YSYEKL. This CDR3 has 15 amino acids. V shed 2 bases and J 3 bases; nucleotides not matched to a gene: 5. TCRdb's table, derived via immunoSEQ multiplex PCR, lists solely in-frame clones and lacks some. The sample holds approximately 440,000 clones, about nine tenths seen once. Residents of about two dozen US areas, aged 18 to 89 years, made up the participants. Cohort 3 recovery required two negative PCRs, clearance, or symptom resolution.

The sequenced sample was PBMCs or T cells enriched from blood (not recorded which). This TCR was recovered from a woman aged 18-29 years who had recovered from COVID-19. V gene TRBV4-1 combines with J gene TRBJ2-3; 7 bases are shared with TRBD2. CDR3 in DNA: TGCGCCAGCAGCCAATCGGGGGGTGGAACAGATACGCAGTATTTT. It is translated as CASSQSGGGTDTQYF.